Shown below are 2 T cell receptor beta chains from a single sample sequenced in a study of PD-1 blockade in classical Hodgkin lymphoma (dated by TCRdb to 2019 to 2021). Reading the label with the study, this specimen's time point is: cycle 1 day 1 (C1D1), immediately before nivolumab initiation. Every trial patient had relapsed following autologous stem cell transplantation, and prior brentuximab vedotin exposure was what differed among cohorts A, B and C. The library was prepared using the immunoSEQ multiplex PCR assay. TCRdb stores this immuneACCESS table with in-frame sequences only. Part of the clones is absent; in the studies checked, under half of the shortfall reflects unresolved V genes, and no reason is known for the rest. The sample yields fewer than 25,000 clones; 74% were counted once. About a fifth of the sample is taken by the ten largest. The source was peripheral blood mononuclear cells (PBMCs), collected at baseline. These receptors all come from a human donor with classical Hodgkin lymphoma.

The chain combines TRBV18 with TRBJ1-1, with D possibly TRBD1 on 5 matching bases. The CDR3 contains 14 residues. V was clipped by 4 bases and J by 3 bases, with 12 bases between them. Germline lookup yields CDR1 KGHSH and CDR2 LQKENI. CDR3 protein: CASSQQVPDTEAFF. The CDR3 coding sequence is TGTGCCAGCTCACAACAGGTACCGGACACTGAAGCTTTCTTT.

This clone was detected once. The chain carries TRBV12-5 and TRBJ2-5; TRBD1 agrees at 9 bases. The CDR3 contains 16 residues. CDR1 is LGHNT and CDR2 is FRNRAP in the germline V gene. The J segment lost 5 bases and the V segment lost 2 bases, leaving 9 bases of the junction unmatched. This CDR3 is CASGLTATGGWETQYF. CDR3 in DNA: TGTGCTAGTGGTTTGACTGCTACAGGGGGCTGGGAGACCCAGTACTTC.